Presented here are 23 T cell receptor beta chains from one specimen sequenced in a study of identical twins. TCRdb recomputed calls from the 5' RACE reads with MiXCR, one row per CDR3 protein. The sample contains some 320,000 distinct CDR3 sequences, around 12% of which appear only once. The data were also submitted as part of a second study, on yellow fever vaccine responses in identical twins.

Sequenced material: CD8+ T cells sorted from blood. The source of these receptors is a woman younger than 30 in good health.

Only a few counts were recorded for this clonotype. The chain recombines TRBV11-2 with TRBJ2-5; D perhaps matches TRBD2 (6 bases). V gave up 5 bases and J gave up 5 bases, with 15 bases separating them. The CDR3 covers 14 residues. Germline V lookup: CDR1 SGHAT, CDR2 FQNNGV. CDR3 loop: CASSRPGAWETQYF. In DNA, the CDR3 is TGTGCCAGCAGCCGACCGGGAGCTTGGGAGACCCAGTACTTC. Complete variable domain (other parts from reference TRBV11-2 and TRBJ2-5): EAGVAQSPRYKIIEKRQSVAFWCNPISGHATLYWYQQILGQGPKLLIQFQNNGVVDDSQLPKDRFSAERLKGVDSTLKIQPAKLEDSAVYLCASSRPGAWETQYFGPGTRLLVL.

This clonotype has just a few counts. The gene calls are TRBV7-9 and TRBJ2-1, with D maybe TRBD2 (6 bases). Germline V gene sequence: CDR1 SEHNR, CDR2 FQNEAQ (reference sequence). V lost 6 bases, J lost 2 bases, and 14 bases lay in between. This CDR3 comprises 15 residues. The DNA of the CDR3 is TGTGCCAGCAGAGAGTCGAGACTAGCCTACAATGAGCAGTTCTTC. Amino acids: CASRESRLAYNEQFF.

This chain joins TRBV2 and TRBJ2-1; the match to TRBD2 covers 11 bases. Per germline, CDR1 SNHLY and CDR2 FYNNEI. The CDR3 runs to 16 residues. Trimming removed 5 bases from V and 3 bases from J; junction bases left unmatched: 6. CDR3 nucleotide sequence: TGTGCCAGCAGTAAACAGACTAGCGGGGACTACAATGAGCAGTTCTTC. Amino acids: CASSKQTSGDYNEQFF.

The J gene is TRBJ2-3, the V gene TRBV28, with D maybe TRBD2 (5 bases). CDR1 and CDR2 from the germline V gene are MDHEN and SYDVKM. CDR3 length: 13 residues. V shed 5 bases and J shed 5 bases, with 11 bases lying between them. This CDR3 is CASSPPTRDTQYF. DNA for the CDR3: TGTGCCAGCAGTCCTCCTACTAGAGATACGCAGTATTTT.

Only a few counts were recorded for this clonotype. The chain carries TRBV28 and TRBJ1-4; no firm D call. Between the trimmed V and J ends, which lost 2 bases and 7 bases, there was a span of 17 bases. The CDR3 is 16 amino acids. CDR1 is MDHEN, CDR2 SYDVKM, per germline. CDR3 in DNA: TGTGCCAGCAGTTTAACCCTCGGGTTGTATGGTGAAAAACTGTTTTTT. This gives the protein CASSLTLGLYGEKLFF.

There are a few counts of this clonotype. The chain is built from TRBV3-1 and TRBJ2-4, with D uncertain. The germline gives CDR1 LGHDT, CDR2 YNNKEL (reference sequence). This CDR3 has 16 amino acids. Trimming shortened V by 0 bases and J by 1 base, and 10 bases separated the two germline ends. The CDR3 here is CASSQDGVGAKNIQYF. The CDR3 DNA reads as TGTGCCAGCAGCCAAGATGGAGTGGGGGCCAAAAACATTCAGTACTTC.

This chain joins TRBV6-2 or TRBV6-3 and TRBJ2-1, with 12 nucleotides matching TRBD2. Germline loops: CDR1 MNHEY, CDR2 SVGEGT. CDR3 length equals 16 residues. With V trimmed by 2 bases and J by 2 bases, 1 base remained unmatched. The CDR3 nucleotides read TGTGCCAGCAGTTACCGGACTAGCGGGACCTACAATGAGCAGTTCTTC. The encoded protein is CASSYRTSGTYNEQFF.

This clonotype was observed a handful of times. V gene TRBV11-3 combines with J gene TRBJ2-1; D is perhaps TRBD1 (6 bases). Per germline, CDR1 SGHNT and CDR2 YENEEA. Trimming cost V 0 bases and J 4 bases, with 7 bases left between them. The CDR3 spans 14 residues. The CDR3 DNA reads TGTGCCAGCAGCTTAGAACAGGGTTACAATGAGCAGTTCTTC. This codes for CASSLEQGYNEQFF.

This clonotype showed up just a few times. V usage is TRBV28 and J usage is TRBJ2-1; D is unclear. Per the germline V gene, CDR1 is MDHEN and CDR2 is SYDVKM. Trimming stripped 10 bases from V and 8 bases from J, with 12 bases between. This CDR3 contains 11 residues. As DNA, the CDR3 is TGTGCCACCCACGACTCCTATGAGCAGTTCTTC. This gives the protein CATHDSYEQFF. Drawing the rest from reference TRBV28 and TRBJ2-1, the complete variable domain is DVKVTQSSRYLVKRTGEKVFLECVQDMDHENMFWYRQDPGLGLRLIYFSYDVKMKEKGDIPEGYSVSREKKERFSLILESASTNQTSMYLCATHDSYEQFFGPGTRLTVL.

At least ten counts were recorded for this clonotype. The genes are TRBV28 and TRBJ2-3; D gene unclear. CDR1 and CDR2 from the germline V gene are MDHEN and SYDVKM. This CDR3 is 15 amino acids long. V was trimmed by 3 bases and J by 2 bases, leaving 12 bases between them. CDR3 sequence (DNA): TGTGCCAGCAGTTTGGGGAAATTGGTCACAGATACGCAGTATTTT. Protein product: CASSLGKLVTDTQYF.

This clonotype was seen ten or more times. J is TRBJ2-1 and V is TRBV9; D might be TRBD2 (6 bases). Germline V gives CDR1 SGDLS, CDR2 YYNGEE. CDR3 size: 15 residues. Trimming stripped 2 bases from V and 4 bases from J, with 13 bases between. CDR3: CASSVGGARYNEQFF. In nucleotides, the CDR3 is TGTGCCAGCAGCGTTGGCGGGGCACGATACAATGAGCAGTTCTTC.

This chain connects TRBV28 to TRBJ2-5; possible D gene TRBD2, 5 bases. V lost 6 bases and J lost 0, with 11 bases in between. The CDR3 loop spans 14 amino acids. CDR1 MDHEN and CDR2 SYDVKM come from the germline V gene. The CDR3 bases are TGTGCCAGCAGGCCCGCCGGGAACCAAGAGACCCAGTACTTC. It codes for CASRPAGNQETQYF.

Here the CDR3 reads CASSHGLGEQYF. CDR3 DNA: TGTGCCAGCAGCCATGGACTAGGCGAGCAGTACTTC. The gene calls are TRBV3-1 and TRBJ2-7; the match to TRBD2 covers 7 bases. Germline CDR1 is LGHDT and CDR2 is YNNKEL (reference sequence). V dropped 3 bases and J dropped 6; count of bases not matched to a gene: 2. The CDR3 totals 12 residues.

The sample holds a few counts of this clonotype. The gene calls are TRBV12-3 or TRBV12-4 and TRBJ1-2; weak D call: TRBD1 (6 bases). This CDR3 is built from 15 residues. Trimming left V 3 bases short and J 4 bases short, with 15 bases between. The CDR3 region has the DNA TGTGCCAGCAGTTTTAGGGGCAGGGGCCTCTATGGCTACACCTTC. It translates to CASSFRGRGLYGYTF.

The rearrangement links TRBV28 to TRBJ2-3, with D hard to call. Germline lookup yields CDR1 MDHEN and CDR2 SYDVKM. This CDR3 has 13 residues. Trimming removed 7 bases at V and 5 bases at J, with 13 bases between. Here the CDR3 DNA reads TGTGCCAGCACAAAGACGTTGCTAGATACGCAGTATTTT. This codes for CASTKTLLDTQYF.

This clonotype was found a few times. V and J are TRBV3-1 and TRBJ2-1; 11 bases agree with TRBD2. The germline CDR1 and CDR2 sequences are LGHDT and YNNKEL (reference sequence). Trimming cost V 1 base and J 3 bases; bases outside gene matches: 11. The CDR3 covers 19 residues. CDR3 loop: CASSQGVSGGASYYNEQFF. For the CDR3, the DNA is TGTGCCAGCAGCCAAGGGGTTAGCGGGGGGGCCTCTTACTACAATGAGCAGTTCTTC.

This clonotype was counted only a few times. V is TRBV24-1 and J is TRBJ2-3; D unclear. CDR1 KGHDR and CDR2 SFDVKD come from the germline V gene. Trimming took 2 bases from V and 1 from J, leaving 12 bases between them. The length of the CDR3 is 16 residues. Here the CDR3 reads CATSDSGLFGTDTQYF. For the CDR3, the DNA is TGTGCCACCAGTGATTCCGGATTGTTCGGCACAGATACGCAGTATTTT.

The chain combines TRBV27 with TRBJ2-3, with TRBD2 matching 8 bases. The CDR3 is 15 residues long. Germline V gives CDR1 MNHEY, CDR2 SMNVEV (reference sequence). With V trimmed by 2 bases and J by 5 bases, 6 bases remained unmatched. In DNA form, the CDR3 reads TGTGCCAGCAGTTTACCGGGGGGGGTTGGAGATACGCAGTATTTT. Protein product: CASSLPGGVGDTQYF.

This clonotype was seen ten or more times. The chain employs TRBV5-5 and TRBJ2-1, with 9 bases that match TRBD1. The junction had 10 bases not matched to a gene; V was cut back by 4 bases and J by 8 bases. Germline loops: CDR1 SGHKS, CDR2 YYEKEE (reference sequence). This CDR3 comprises 15 residues. CDR3 nucleotide sequence: TGTGCCAGCAGCCCCGGACAGGGGCTTAGAGATGAGCAGTTCTTC. Translated, it gives CASSPGQGLRDEQFF.

This clonotype was found a few times. V and J are TRBV15 and TRBJ2-1; 8 positions agree with TRBD2. Germline assignment: CDR1 LNHNV and CDR2 YYDKDF (reference sequence). V was pared by 1 base and J by 0 bases, with 8 bases of the junction left unmatched. The CDR3 contains 18 residues. The CDR3 sequence is CATSRGSGASYSYNEQFF. CDR3 coding DNA: TGTGCCACCAGCAGAGGTAGCGGGGCTAGTTACTCCTACAATGAGCAGTTCTTC.

This clonotype has more than one count but fewer than ten. The rearrangement uses TRBV5-6 and TRBJ2-7, with D possibly matching TRBD1 (6 bases). The V end lost 2 bases, the J end lost 1 base, and 13 bases lay between the germline ends. The germline V gene has CDR1 SGHDT and CDR2 YYEEEE. The CDR3 spans 15 residues. The CDR3 here is CASSFLGQLSYEQYF. The CDR3 DNA reads TGTGCCAGCAGCTTCCTAGGACAGCTATCCTACGAGCAGTACTTC.

Many counts were recorded for this clonotype. The chain couples TRBV29-1 to TRBJ2-7; 9 bases map to TRBD1. J lost 3 bases, V lost 6 bases, and 6 bases had no gene match. This CDR3 is 13 amino acids long. The germline V gene encodes CDR1 SQVTM and CDR2 ANQGSEA. The CDR3 here is CSVPGQGNYEQYF. The CDR3 bases are TGCAGCGTCCCAGGACAGGGGAACTACGAGCAGTACTTC.

V and J are TRBV6-5 and TRBJ2-7; 7 nucleotides line up with TRBD2. Germline-derived CDR1 and CDR2 are MNHEY and SVGAGI. The CDR3 sequence is 15 residues long. Germline trimming cut 0 bases from V and 4 bases from J; bases unmatched to any gene: 6. CDR3 residues: CASSYSGGQGYEQYF. The CDR3 nucleotides read TGTGCCAGCAGTTACTCGGGAGGGCAAGGTTACGAGCAGTACTTC.